This entry describes one TCR beta chain. No antigen is known for it. A sample-barcoded 5' primer and a J-beta primer mix were used in a second PCR of about 6 to 11 cycles. Using its own MiXCR run on the 5' RACE reads, TCRdb lists one record per CDR3 protein. The table has hundreds of thousands of distinct CDR3 sequences, 58% seen once. The data are from a study of blood T cells in healthy people across ages. Findings of the study overall: Fewer expanded clones and more diversity marked long-lived versus aged donors.

V was cut by 0 bases and J by 0 bases, with 6 bases left in between. Germline V gene sequence: CDR1 MNHEY, CDR2 SVGAGI. This CDR3 has 15 residues. Sequencing input: blood. The chain couples TRBV6-5 to TRBJ1-3; no definite D call. The sequence came from a man in his thirties or forties in good health. CDR3 amino acids: CASSYSGDSGNTIYF. The CDR3, as DNA: TGTGCCAGCAGTTACTCAGGCGACTCTGGAAACACCATATATTTT.